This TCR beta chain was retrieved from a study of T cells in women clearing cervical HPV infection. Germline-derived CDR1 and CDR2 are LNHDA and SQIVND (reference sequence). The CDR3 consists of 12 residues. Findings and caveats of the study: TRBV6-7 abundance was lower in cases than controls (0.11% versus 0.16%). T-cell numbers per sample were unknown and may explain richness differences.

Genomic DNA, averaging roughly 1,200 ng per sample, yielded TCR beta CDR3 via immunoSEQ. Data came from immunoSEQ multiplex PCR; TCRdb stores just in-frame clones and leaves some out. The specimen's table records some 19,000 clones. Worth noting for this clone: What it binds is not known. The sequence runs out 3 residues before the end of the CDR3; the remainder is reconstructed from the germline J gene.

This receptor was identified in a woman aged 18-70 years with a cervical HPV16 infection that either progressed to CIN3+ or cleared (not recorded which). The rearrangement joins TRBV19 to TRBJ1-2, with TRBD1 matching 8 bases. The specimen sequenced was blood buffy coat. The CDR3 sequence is CATTDRAVGYTF. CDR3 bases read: TGTGCCACGACGGACAGGGCCGTGGGC.